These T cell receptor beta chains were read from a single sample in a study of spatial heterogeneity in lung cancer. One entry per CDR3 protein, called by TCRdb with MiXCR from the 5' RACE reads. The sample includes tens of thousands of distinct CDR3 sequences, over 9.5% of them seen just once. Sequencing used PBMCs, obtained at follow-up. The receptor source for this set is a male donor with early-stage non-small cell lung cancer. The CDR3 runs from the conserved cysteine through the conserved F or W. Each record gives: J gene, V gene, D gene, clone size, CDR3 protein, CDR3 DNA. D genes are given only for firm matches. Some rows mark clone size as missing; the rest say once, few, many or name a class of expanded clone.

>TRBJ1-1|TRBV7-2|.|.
CASSLQGKNTEAFF
TGTGCCAGCAGCTTACAGGGGAAGAACACTGAAGCTTTCTTT
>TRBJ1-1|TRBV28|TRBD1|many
CASVGGQVNTEAFF
TGTGCCAGCGTGGGGGGACAGGTGAACACTGAAGCTTTCTTT
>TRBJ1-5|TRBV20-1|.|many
CSARGLLSNQPQHF
TGCAGTGCTAGGGGGCTGCTTAGCAATCAGCCCCAGCATTTT
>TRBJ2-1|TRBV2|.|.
CASSARAYHNEQFF
TGTGCCAGCAGTGCGCGGGCCTATCACAATGAGCAGTTCTTC
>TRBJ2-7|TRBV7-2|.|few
CASSLSTYEQYF
TGTGCCAGCAGCTTATCCACCTACGAGCAGTACTTC
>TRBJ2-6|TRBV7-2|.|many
CASSLSRIPNVLTF
TGTGCCAGCAGCCTGTCGAGGATACCCAACGTCCTGACTTTC
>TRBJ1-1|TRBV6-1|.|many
CASSGQLEAFF
TGTGCCAGCAGTGGACAGCTAGAAGCTTTCTTT
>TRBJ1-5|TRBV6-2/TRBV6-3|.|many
CASTPGGKGNQPQHF
TGTGCCAGCACTCCCGGTGGGAAGGGCAATCAGCCCCAGCATTTT
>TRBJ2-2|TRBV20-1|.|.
CSALPASGELFF
TGCAGCGCCTTGCCAGCTTCCGGGGAGCTGTTTTTT
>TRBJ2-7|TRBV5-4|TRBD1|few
CASSRRPRTGGEQYF
TGTGCCAGCAGCCGGCGCCCCCGGACAGGGGGCGAGCAGTACTTC
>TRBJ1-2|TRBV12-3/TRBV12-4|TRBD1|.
CASSRDSRYGYTF
TGTGCCAGCAGCCGGGACAGCCGCTATGGCTACACCTTC
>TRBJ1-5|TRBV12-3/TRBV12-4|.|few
CASRQYSNQPQHF
TGTGCCAGCAGGCAGTATAGCAATCAGCCCCAGCATTTT
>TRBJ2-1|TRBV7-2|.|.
CASSMGAGSSYNEQFF
TGTGCCAGCAGCATGGGAGCCGGGAGCTCCTACAATGAGCAGTTCTTC
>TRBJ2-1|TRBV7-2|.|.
CASSSVSRSYNEQFF
TGTGCCAGCAGCTCCGTTTCCCGCTCCTACAATGAGCAGTTCTTC
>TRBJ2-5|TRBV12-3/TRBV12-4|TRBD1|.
CASSSSGQGETQYF
TGTGCCAGCAGTTCATCCGGACAGGGAGAGACCCAGTACTTC
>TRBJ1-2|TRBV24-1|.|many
CATSDPSREYGYTF
TGTGCCACCAGTGACCCCTCGCGAGAGTATGGCTACACCTTC
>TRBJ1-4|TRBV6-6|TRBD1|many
CASSRRQGESEKLFF
TGTGCCAGCAGCCGAAGACAGGGGGAAAGCGAAAAACTGTTTTTT
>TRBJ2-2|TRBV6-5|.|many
CASSYDPRQSGELFF
TGTGCCAGCAGTTATGACCCCAGGCAGTCCGGGGAGCTGTTTTTT
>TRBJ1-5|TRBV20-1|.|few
CSARPMTDNSNQPQHF
TGCAGTGCTAGACCTATGACGGATAATAGCAATCAGCCCCAGCATTTT
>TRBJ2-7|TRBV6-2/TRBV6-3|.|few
CASSPLVSFYEQYF
TGTGCCAGCAGTCCACTTGTTTCGTTCTACGAGCAGTACTTC
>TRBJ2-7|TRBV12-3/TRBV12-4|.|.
CASSLNSEQYF
TGTGCCAGCAGTCTTAACTCGGAACAGTACTTC
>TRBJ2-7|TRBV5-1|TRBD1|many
CASSISGQSYEQYF
TGCGCCAGCAGCATATCGGGACAGAGCTACGAGCAGTACTTC
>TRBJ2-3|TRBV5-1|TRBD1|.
CASNPGGPVTDTQYF
TGCGCCAGCAACCCAGGGGGCCCCGTCACAGATACGCAGTATTTT
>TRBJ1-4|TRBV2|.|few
CATGRQGYEKLFF
TGTGCCACCGGGAGGCAGGGGTATGAAAAACTGTTTTTT
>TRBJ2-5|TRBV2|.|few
CASSGSTRTLGETQYF
TGTGCCAGCAGTGGTTCAACTAGGACCCTGGGAGAGACCCAGTACTTC
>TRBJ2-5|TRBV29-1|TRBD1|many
CSGDRGAEETQYF
TGCAGCGGAGACAGGGGAGCAGAAGAGACCCAGTACTTC
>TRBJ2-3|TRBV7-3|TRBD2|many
CASSPRGGSPTDTQYF
TGTGCCAGCAGCCCACGGGGCGGGAGTCCCACAGATACGCAGTATTTT
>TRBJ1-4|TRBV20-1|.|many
CSASSLDEKLFF
TGCAGTGCTAGCTCTCTGGATGAAAAACTGTTTTTT
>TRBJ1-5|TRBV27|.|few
CASRNSGGGNQPQHF
TGTGCCAGCAGGAACTCGGGGGGAGGCAATCAGCCCCAGCATTTT
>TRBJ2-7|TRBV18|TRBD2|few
CASSPTGTSAEQYF
TGTGCCAGCTCACCCACCGGGACTAGCGCCGAGCAGTACTTC
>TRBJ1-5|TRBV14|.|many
CASSGTRGQPQHF
TGTGCCAGCAGCGGTACCCGGGGTCAGCCCCAGCATTTT
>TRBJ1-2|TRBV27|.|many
CASSFTRGQERYTF
TGTGCCAGCAGTTTTACCCGTGGTCAGGAGCGCTACACCTTC
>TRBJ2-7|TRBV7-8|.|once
CASSPRAQEGEQYF
TGTGCCAGCAGCCCCAGGGCCCAGGAGGGCGAGCAGTACTTC
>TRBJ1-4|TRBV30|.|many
CAWSRVETNEKLFF
TGTGCCTGGAGCCGCGTGGAGACTAATGAAAAACTGTTTTTT
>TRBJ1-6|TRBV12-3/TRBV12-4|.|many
CASSFGGGNSPLHF
TGTGCCAGCAGTTTTGGGGGTGGAAATTCACCCCTCCACTTT
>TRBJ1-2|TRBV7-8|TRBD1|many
CASSLGARQGTVNYGYTF
TGTGCCAGCAGCTTAGGGGCTCGACAGGGGACTGTTAACTATGGCTACACCTTC
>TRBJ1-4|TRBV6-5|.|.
CASSYGQANEKLFF
TGTGCCAGCAGTTACGGCCAGGCGAATGAAAAACTGTTTTTT
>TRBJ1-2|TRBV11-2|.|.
CASSSDGTYGYTF
TGTGCCAGCAGCTCCGACGGAACCTATGGCTACACCTTC
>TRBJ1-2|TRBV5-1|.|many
CASSSRQAGTHGYTF
TGCGCCAGCAGCTCCCGGCAGGCGGGCACCCATGGCTACACCTTC
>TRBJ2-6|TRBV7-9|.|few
CASSLIYSGANVLTF
TGTGCCAGCAGCTTAATCTACTCTGGGGCCAACGTCCTGACTTTC
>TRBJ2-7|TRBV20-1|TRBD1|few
CSALHRGSRYEQYF
TGCAGTGCTCTCCACAGGGGGAGTAGGTACGAGCAGTACTTC
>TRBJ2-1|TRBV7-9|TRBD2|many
CASSFAGGATYNEQFF
TGTGCCAGCAGCTTCGCCGGGGGGGCCACCTACAATGAGCAGTTCTTC
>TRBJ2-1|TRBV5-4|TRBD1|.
CASSFRTGQVLNEQFF
TGTGCCAGCAGCTTCCGAACGGGACAGGTTCTAAATGAGCAGTTCTTC
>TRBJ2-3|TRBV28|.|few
CASSSHGGTDTQYF
TGTGCCAGCAGTTCACACGGGGGCACAGATACGCAGTATTTT
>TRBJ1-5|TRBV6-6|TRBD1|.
CASSYDQGARNQPQHF
TGTGCCAGCAGTTACGACCAGGGGGCACGCAATCAGCCCCAGCATTTT
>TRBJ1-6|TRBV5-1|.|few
CASSLAWNSPLHF
TGCGCCAGCAGCTTGGCGTGGAATTCACCCCTCCACTTT
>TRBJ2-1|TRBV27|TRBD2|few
CASRPAGVDNEQFF
TGTGCCAGCAGACCAGCGGGAGTGGACAATGAGCAGTTCTTC
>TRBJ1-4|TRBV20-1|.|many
CSARERTDPNEKLFF
TGCAGTGCTAGAGAGCGGACGGACCCTAATGAAAAACTGTTTTTT
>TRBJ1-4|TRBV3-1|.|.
CASSRGAGGNEILFF
TGTGCCAGCAGCCGAGGGGCTGGTGGTAATGAAATACTGTTTTTT
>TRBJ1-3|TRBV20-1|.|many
CSARNSGNTIYF
TGCAGTGCTAGAAACTCTGGAAACACCATATATTTT
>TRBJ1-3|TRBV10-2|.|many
CASKFRDGSGNTIYF
TGCGCCAGCAAGTTCCGGGACGGCTCTGGAAACACCATATATTTT
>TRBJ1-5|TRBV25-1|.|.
CATRGVGSNQPQHF
TGTGCCACAAGGGGAGTAGGTAGCAATCAGCCCCAGCATTTT
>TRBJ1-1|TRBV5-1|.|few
CASSPTGAEATEAFF
TGCGCCAGCAGCCCAACGGGGGCAGAGGCCACTGAAGCTTTCTTT
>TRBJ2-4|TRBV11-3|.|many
CASSSADDLQYF
TGTGCCAGCAGCTCCGCGGACGATCTTCAGTACTTC
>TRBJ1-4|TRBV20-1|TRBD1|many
CSAREAGGEKLFF
TGCAGTGCTCGAGAGGCAGGGGGTGAAAAACTGTTTTTT
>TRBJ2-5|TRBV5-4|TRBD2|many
CASSLPLAGGQETQYF
TGTGCCAGCAGCTTGCCTCTAGCGGGGGGCCAAGAGACCCAGTACTTC
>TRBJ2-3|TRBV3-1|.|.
CASSQVPDTQYF
TGTGCCAGCAGCCAAGTCCCAGATACGCAGTATTTT